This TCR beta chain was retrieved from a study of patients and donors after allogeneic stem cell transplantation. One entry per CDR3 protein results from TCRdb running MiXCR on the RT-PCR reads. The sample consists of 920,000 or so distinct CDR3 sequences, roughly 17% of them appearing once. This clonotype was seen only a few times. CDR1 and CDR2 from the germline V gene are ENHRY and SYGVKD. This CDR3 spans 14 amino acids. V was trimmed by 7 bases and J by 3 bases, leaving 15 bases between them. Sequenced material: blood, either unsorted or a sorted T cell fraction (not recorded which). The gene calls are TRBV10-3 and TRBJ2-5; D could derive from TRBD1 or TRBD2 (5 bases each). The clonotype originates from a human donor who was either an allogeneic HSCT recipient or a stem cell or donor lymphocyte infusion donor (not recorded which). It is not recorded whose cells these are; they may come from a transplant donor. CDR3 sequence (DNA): TGTGCCATCACCCCGGGACGCACCAAAGAGACCCAGTACTTC. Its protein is CAITPGRTKETQYF.